Listed below are T cell receptor delta chains from one sample, sequenced in a study of gamma-delta T cells after stem cell transplantation. TCRdb re-identified clones in the RT-PCR reads via CATT. The data contain about a thousand delta-chain clones, around 13% of them singletons. Sequencing used gamma-delta T cells. The receptors derive from a human donor. It is not recorded whose cells these are; they may come from a transplant donor. Each CDR3 is given with its conserved first and last residue. D genes are given only for firm matches. A row's size may be missing; if present it is once, few, many or a size class.

abundance: -; d_gene: -; j_gene: TRDJ1; v_gene: TRDV2; len: 18; CDR3aa: CACDTLRGDPPSHDKLIF; CDR3nt: TGTGCCTGTGACACGCTTCGGGGGGACCCCCCTTCTCACGATAAACTCATCTTT
abundance: few; d_gene: TRDD3; j_gene: TRDJ3; v_gene: TRDV2; len: 23; CDR3aa: CACDTGGTGGYAGSSWDTRQMFF; CDR3nt: TGTGCCTGTGACACCGGAGGTACTGGGGGATACGCGGGTAGCTCCTGGGACACCCGACAGATGTTTTTC
abundance: -; d_gene: -; j_gene: TRDJ3; v_gene: TRDV2; len: 21; CDR3aa: CACDTVGAGGLHSWDTRQMFF; CDR3nt: TGTGCCTGTGACACCGTGGGTGCTGGAGGACTACACTCCTGGGACACCCGACAGATGTTTTTC
abundance: few; d_gene: TRDD3; j_gene: TRDJ1; v_gene: TRDV2; len: 19; CDR3aa: CACDTVRMGDTVATDKLIF; CDR3nt: TGTGCCTGTGACACTGTTAGGATGGGGGATACGGTGGCCACCGATAAACTCATCTTT
abundance: few; d_gene: TRDD3; j_gene: TRDJ2; v_gene: TRDV2; len: 17; CDR3aa: CACDTLGDTSLTAQLFF; CDR3nt: TGTGCCTGTGACACTCTGGGGGATACGTCATTGACAGCACAACTCTTCTTT
abundance: few; d_gene: TRDD3; j_gene: TRDJ1; v_gene: TRDV2; len: 17; CDR3aa: CACDPLLSGDTLLGLIF; CDR3nt: TGTGCCTGTGACCCCCTACTTTCGGGGGATACGCTCCTAGGACTCATCTTT
abundance: few; d_gene: TRDD3; j_gene: TRDJ1; v_gene: TRDV2; len: 15; CDR3aa: CACKPLLGEIDKLIF; CDR3nt: TGTGCCTGCAAGCCTTTACTGGGGGAAATCGATAAACTCATCTTT
abundance: -; d_gene: TRDD3; j_gene: TRDJ3; v_gene: TRDV2; len: 19; CDR3aa: CACDILGDRNSWDTRQMFF; CDR3nt: TGTGCCTGTGACATACTGGGGGATCGGAACTCCTGGGACACCCGACAGATGTTTTTC
abundance: -; d_gene: TRDD3; j_gene: TRDJ1; v_gene: TRDV2; len: 19; CDR3aa: CACDVLGDKGSSYTDKLIF; CDR3nt: TGTGCCTGTGACGTACTGGGGGATAAGGGATCTTCGTACACCGATAAACTCATCTTT
abundance: few; d_gene: TRDD3; j_gene: TRDJ1; v_gene: TRDV2; len: 15; CDR3aa: CACDPLGEYTDKLIF; CDR3nt: TGTGCCTGTGACCCACTGGGGGAGTACACCGATAAACTCATCTTT